These 16 T cell receptor beta chains were sequenced from one sample in a study of T cells after yellow fever vaccination. TCRdb analysed the 5' RACE reads with MiXCR anew, one entry per CDR3 protein. This sample has around 590,000 distinct CDR3 sequences, with approximately 13% found just once. Sample: PBMCs, taken on the day of the yellow fever booster vaccination. The receptors derive from a young man who received the YFV17D yellow fever vaccine.

In this sample, this clonotype turned up a few times. The gene calls are TRBV3-1 and TRBJ2-7; D assignment may be TRBD1 or TRBD2 (5 bases each). V shed 6 bases and J shed 0 bases, with 9 bases lying between them. The V gene's germline CDR1 is LGHDT and CDR2 YNNKEL (reference sequence). This CDR3 comprises 13 residues. CDR3 DNA: TGTGCCAGCAGTCGGGGCTACTCCTACGAGCAGTACTTC. Translating it yields CASSRGYSYEQYF.

This clonotype turned up a few times. V and J are TRBV20-1 and TRBJ1-6; 7 bases agree with TRBD1. The length of the CDR3 is 14 residues. V lost 2 bases, J lost 6 bases, and 4 bases stayed unmatched. Germline CDR1 DFQATT, CDR2 SNEGSKA (reference sequence). CDR3 bases: TGCAGTGCTAGATCCGGGACAGCTAATTCACCCCTCCACTTT. Translating gives CSARSGTANSPLHF.

This clonotype came up a few times. This chain connects TRBV7-2 to TRBJ2-1; TRBD2 matches at 8 bases. CDR1 is SGHTA, CDR2 FQGNSA, per germline. V lost 1 base to trimming and J lost 5 bases; unmatched junction nucleotides: 10. The CDR3 covers 17 residues. The CDR3 sequence: CASSLGRLREAHNEQFF. As DNA, the CDR3 is TGTGCCAGCAGCTTAGGTCGTTTGCGGGAGGCCCACAATGAGCAGTTCTTC.

The CDR3 sequence is CASSQEVSSSPLHF. The CDR3 nucleotides are TGTGCCAGCAGCCAAGAGGTCTCGAGTTCACCCCTCCACTTT. The chain recombines TRBV14 with TRBJ1-6; the D is unclear. The CDR3 is made up of 14 amino acids. Trimming removed 0 bases at V and 9 bases at J, with 9 bases between. Germline CDR1 reads SGHDN; CDR2 reads FVKESK.

This clonotype was seen a few times. The chain joins TRBV18 to TRBJ1-5, with 7 bases lining up with TRBD1. Germline V gives CDR1 KGHSH, CDR2 LQKENI. The junction had 15 bases not matched to a gene; V was cut back by 4 bases and J by 12 bases. This CDR3 spans 15 amino acids. CDR3 region: CASSREQGPKEFQHF. DNA for the CDR3: TGTGCCAGCTCACGAGAACAGGGGCCGAAAGAGTTCCAGCATTTT.

This clonotype was counted many times. This chain links TRBV5-1 with TRBJ2-1, with a possible D match to TRBD2 (6 bases). The CDR3 totals 15 residues. Germline CDR1 SGHRS, CDR2 YFSETQ. Trimming shortened V by 0 bases and J by 7 bases, and 14 bases separated the two germline ends. The CDR3 spells CASSLALALGNEQFF. The CDR3 DNA is TGCGCCAGCAGCTTGGCCCTAGCGCTGGGGAATGAGCAGTTCTTC. The variable domain in full, with the rest retrieved from reference TRBV5-1 and TRBJ2-1, is KAGVTQTPRYLIKTRGQQVTLSCSPISGHRSVSWYQQTPGQGLQFLFEYFSETQRNKGNFPGRFSGRQFSNSRSEMNVSTLELGDSALYLCASSLALALGNEQFFGPGTRLTVL.

Only a few counts were recorded for this clonotype. This rearrangement joins TRBV7-2 to TRBJ2-3, with TRBD2 identical over 9 bases. This CDR3 is built from 16 residues. From germline, CDR1 is SGHTA and CDR2 FQGNSA. With 5 bases clipped from V and 2 bases from J, the junction kept 8 bases outside the gene matches. The CDR3 sequence is CASSPGLAKPTDTQYF. CDR3 in DNA: TGTGCCAGCAGCCCTGGACTAGCGAAACCCACAGATACGCAGTATTTT.

V and J are TRBV7-8 and TRBJ2-2, with no clear D. V gave up 1 base and J gave up 5 bases, with 8 bases separating them. This CDR3 spans 14 amino acids. Germline loops: CDR1 SGHVS, CDR2 FQNEAQ. The CDR3 loop reads CASSLVYQTGELFF. The DNA for the CDR3 is TGTGCCAGCAGCTTAGTATACCAGACCGGGGAGCTGTTTTTT.

The chain couples TRBV28 to TRBJ1-5; tentative D call: TRBD1 (6 bases). Germline CDR1 and CDR2: MDHEN and SYDVKM. The germline V and J ends were trimmed by 6 bases and 0 bases, with 9 bases remaining between them. This CDR3 spans 14 amino acids. The CDR3 DNA follows: TGTGCCAGCAGAAGGGGGGGTAGCAATCAGCCCCAGCATTTT. Translation gives CASRRGGSNQPQHF.

This clonotype was seen a few times. CDR3 loop: CASMDTGSGNTIYF. The CDR3 bases are TGTGCCAGCATGGATACAGGGAGCGGAAACACCATATATTTT. The chain combines TRBV3-1 with TRBJ1-3; the D gene is possibly TRBD1 (6 bases). Trimming took 7 bases from V and 4 from J, leaving 14 bases between them. Per germline, CDR1 LGHDT and CDR2 YNNKEL (reference sequence). CDR3 size: 14 residues.

V gene TRBV4-3 combines with J gene TRBJ2-7, with 7 bases matching TRBD2. Germline V CDR1 and CDR2: LGHNA, YSLEER. This CDR3 comprises 16 residues. V lost 1 base, J lost 0 bases, and 6 bases stayed unmatched. The CDR3 sequence: CASSQVGLADSYEQYF. CDR3 DNA: TGCGCCAGCAGCCAAGTTGGTCTAGCGGACTCCTACGAGCAGTACTTC.

A few counts support this clonotype. The rearrangement joins TRBV27 to TRBJ2-1, with 9 nucleotides matching TRBD2. CDR1 is MNHEY, CDR2 SMNVEV, per germline (reference sequence). This CDR3 comprises 17 residues. Trimming cost V 3 bases and J 4 bases; bases outside gene matches: 10. CDR3 nucleotides: TGTGCCAGCAGTTTTGGGGCGGGAGGGCCCCCTTACAATGAGCAGTTCTTC. Its translation: CASSFGAGGPPYNEQFF.

The V call is TRBV5-1, the J call TRBJ2-1, with 10 bases identical to TRBD2. Germline trimming cut 3 bases from V and 8 bases from J; bases unmatched to any gene: 5. This CDR3 contains 14 residues. Germline CDR1 SGHRS, CDR2 YFSETQ. The CDR3 coding sequence is TGCGCCAGCAGCTACAGCGGGAGGGGAGATGAGCAGTTCTTC. Its protein is CASSYSGRGDEQFF.

This clonotype turned up a few times. The V and J genes are TRBV18 and TRBJ2-7; 8 bases fit TRBD2. The V and J ends lost 2 bases and 3 bases, in that order; junction bases with no gene match: 3. Germline V gives CDR1 KGHSH, CDR2 LQKENI. The CDR3 totals 14 residues. Written as DNA, the CDR3 is TGTGCCAGCTCACCAATGACTAGCGTCTACGAGCAGTACTTC. Protein: CASSPMTSVYEQYF.

This clonotype was recorded a few times. The CDR3 spells CASSLEGTSTEQYF. For the CDR3, the DNA is TGTGCCAGCAGCTTAGAGGGGACTAGCACCGAGCAGTACTTC. The J gene is TRBJ2-7, the V gene TRBV11-2; 9 bases match TRBD2. The CDR3 has 14 amino acids. Germline V lookup: CDR1 SGHAT, CDR2 FQNNGV. The V gene end was trimmed by 0 bases and the J gene end by 6 bases; junction bases not matched to a gene: 3.

The chain joins TRBV7-2 to TRBJ2-5, with D perhaps assigned TRBD1 or TRBD2 (6 bases each). Germline loops: CDR1 SGHTA, CDR2 FQGNSA. Deletions cut 6 bases from V and 1 base from J, with 12 bases between. CDR3 length: 14 amino acids. CDR3 sequence reads: CASRPTGAQETQYF. The DNA of the CDR3 is TGTGCCAGCAGGCCGACGGGGGCCCAAGAGACCCAGTACTTC.